This T cell receptor (beta chain) originates from a study of OX40 agonist ivuxolimab in advanced cancers. The CDR3 is 15 residues long. Here immunoSEQ multiplex PCR was the method, and the copy in TCRdb shows in-frame clones only, minus some. The sample consists of tens of thousands of clones, roughly 92% of them appearing once. The source of this sequence is an adult with an advanced solid tumor such as melanoma, head and neck, liver or kidney cancer. This specimen consisted of CD4+ or CD8+ T cells sorted from blood, obtained in a trial of the OX40 agonist ivuxolimab. The chain couples TRBV21-1 to TRBJ2-5; the table's TRBD2 call for D was not verified on the DNA. TRBV21-1 is a documented pseudogene. The CDR3 region is CASSNAGTSRETQYF. CDR3 bases: TGTGCCAGCAGCAACGCCGGGACTAGCAGAGAGACCCAGTACTTC.